What follows are 22 T cell receptor beta chains derived from one specimen sequenced in a study of blood T cell repertoires in COVID-19. TCRdb's table, derived via immunoSEQ multiplex PCR, lists solely in-frame clones and lacks some. There are almost 200,000 clones in the sample; roughly 90% occur only once, and approximately 8.2% lies in the top ten. The specimen was PBMCs or T cells enriched from blood (not recorded which). The receptors shown here come from a woman in her late teens or twenties who had recovered from COVID-19.

Written as DNA, the CDR3 is TGTGCCAGCAGCCAAGAGAGGGCCCGCCAGGGACTGGGGTTGACCCAGTACTTC. Translated, it gives CASSQERARQGLGLTQYF. V and J are TRBV3-1 (or the pseudogene TRBV3-2) and TRBJ2-5; TRBD2 is a possible D gene (6 bases). Germline V CDR1 and CDR2: LGHDT, YNNKEL (reference sequence). V lost 0 bases to trimming and J lost 7 bases, with 24 bases between them. The CDR3 is made up of 18 amino acids.

This chain links TRBV6-5 with TRBJ2-1, with a weak D call TRBD1 (6 bases). The germline V gene has CDR1 MNHEY and CDR2 SVGAGI. V gave up 8 bases and J gave up 10 bases, with 15 bases separating them. CDR3 size: 12 residues. The CDR3 region is CASVGQSVEQFF. Written as DNA, the CDR3 is TGTGCCAGCGTTGGACAGTCAGTCGAGCAGTTCTTC.

The CDR3 region is CASSPILSRTADNYGYTF. The CDR3 DNA follows: TGTGCCAGCTCACCAATCTTGTCCCGGACAGCCGATAACTATGGCTACACCTTC. The chain couples TRBV18 to TRBJ1-2; maybe TRBD1 (6 bases). The CDR3 contains 18 residues. V was clipped by 2 bases and J by 1 base, with 20 bases between them. CDR1 and CDR2 from the germline V gene are KGHSH and LQKENI.

V gene TRBV27 combines with J gene TRBJ2-1; tentatively, D is TRBD2 (5 bases). This CDR3 is 16 amino acids long. Trimming cost V 2 bases and J 1 base, with 12 bases left between them. Germline V lookup: CDR1 MNHEY, CDR2 SMNVEV (reference sequence). The CDR3 sequence is CASSLLGINSYNEQFF. The CDR3, as DNA: TGTGCCAGCAGTTTACTCGGGATCAATTCCTACAATGAGCAGTTCTTC.

CDR3 protein: CASSVYRDRGNEKLFF. CDR3 coding DNA: TGTGCCAGTAGTGTCTACCGGGACAGGGGGAATGAAAAACTGTTTTTT. The chain recombines TRBV19 with TRBJ1-4; 11 bases agree with TRBD1. Germline CDR1 is LNHDA and CDR2 is SQIVND (reference sequence). This CDR3 contains 16 residues. Trimming cost V 5 bases and J 5 bases; bases outside gene matches: 7. Full variable domain (rest looked up from reference TRBV19 and TRBJ1-4): DGGITQSPKYLFRKEGQNVTLSCEQNLNHDAMYWYRQDPGQGLRLIYYSQIVNDFQKGDIAEGYSVSREKKESFPLTVTSAQKNPTAFYLCASSVYRDRGNEKLFFGSGTQLSVL.

The V and J genes are TRBV24-1 and TRBJ1-5; perhaps TRBD1 as D (5 bases). The CDR3 consists of 12 residues. The germline V gene has CDR1 KGHDR and CDR2 SFDVKD. V was pared by 3 bases and J by 13 bases, with 12 bases between. CDR3 sequence reads: CATSDQGSGQHF. The CDR3 nucleotides read TGTGCCACCAGTGATCAAGGGTCAGGGCAGCATTTT.

This sequence joins TRBV2 and TRBJ1-1, with 7 bases matching TRBD1. Germline values: CDR1 SNHLY, CDR2 FYNNEI. This CDR3 is built from 13 residues. Trimming at V came to 5 bases and at J to 1 base, leaving 1 base not matched to a gene. CDR3 protein: CASSTGENTEAFF. CDR3 nucleotides: TGTGCCAGCAGTACAGGGGAGAACACTGAAGCTTTCTTT.

The chain is built from TRBV6-2 or TRBV6-3 and TRBJ2-5; D unresolved. CDR3 size: 11 residues. Trimming took off 4 bases at V and 4 bases at J, with 4 bases between the two ends. Germline V gene data show CDR1 as MNHEY and CDR2 as SVGEGT. The CDR3: CASSSGETQYF. The CDR3 bases are TGTGCCAGCAGTTCGGGAGAGACCCAGTACTTC.

The chain employs TRBV5-1 and TRBJ2-3; 10 nucleotides align to TRBD2. CDR1 and CDR2 (germline): SGHRS, YFSETQ. After removal of 0 bases from V and 2 bases from J, the junction contained 15 bases not matched to a gene. This CDR3 region has 20 residues. The CDR3 protein is CASSLAVSSGGRTATDTQYF. The CDR3 DNA reads as TGCGCCAGCAGCTTGGCCGTTAGTAGCGGGGGGCGTACGGCCACAGATACGCAGTATTTT.

The V call is TRBV20-1, the J call TRBJ1-1; no clear D gene. The germline gives CDR1 DFQATT, CDR2 SNEGSKA (reference sequence). Trimming cost V 3 bases and J 1 base, with 6 bases left between them. This CDR3 spans 12 amino acids. Here the CDR3 reads CSASAGNTEAFF. The CDR3 coding sequence is TGCAGTGCTAGTGCGGGGAACACTGAAGCTTTCTTT.

In this sample, this clone turned up once. This chain uses TRBV5-1 with TRBJ1-2; the match to TRBD1 covers 8 bases. J lost 4 bases, V lost 2 bases, and 4 bases had no gene match. Germline V gene data show CDR1 as SGHRS and CDR2 as YFSETQ. The CDR3 loop spans 14 amino acids. CDR3 bases: TGCGCCAGCAGCTTCACACAGGGGGGCTATGGCTACACCTTC. This encodes CASSFTQGGYGYTF.

The chain joins TRBV5-1 to TRBJ1-5; tentative D call: TRBD1 (6 bases). Germline V CDR1 and CDR2: SGHRS, YFSETQ. The CDR3 consists of 17 residues. Trimming took off 4 bases at V and 7 bases at J, with 24 bases between the two ends. In DNA form, the CDR3 reads TGCGCCAGCAGCCCGGACCCAACAGGGTTGGGAAGGCAGCCCCAGCATTTT. As protein: CASSPDPTGLGRQPQHF.

The rearrangement links TRBV5-4 to TRBJ2-7; no reliable D call. The CDR3 length is 15 residues. From germline, CDR1 is SGHNT and CDR2 YYREEE (reference sequence). V shed 1 base and J shed 3 bases, with 14 bases lying between them. This chain's CDR3 is CASSLRLRRGYEQYF. As DNA, the CDR3 is TGTGCCAGCAGCTTGAGGCTCCGGAGAGGCTACGAGCAGTACTTC. Full variable domain (rest looked up from reference TRBV5-4 and TRBJ2-7): ETGVTQSPTHLIKTRGQQVTLRCSSQSGHNTVSWYQQALGQGPQFIFQYYREEENGRGNFPPRFSGLQFPNYSSELNVNALELDDSALYLCASSLRLRRGYEQYFGPGTRLTVT.

The chain links TRBV18 to TRBJ2-2; D is uncertain. Germline values: CDR1 KGHSH, CDR2 LQKENI. The length of the CDR3 is 14 residues. V was cut by 5 bases and J by 2 bases, with 9 bases left in between. This chain's CDR3 is CASSSGGNTGELFF. CDR3 DNA: TGTGCCAGCTCATCCGGCGGTAACACCGGGGAGCTGTTTTTT.

The chain uses TRBV2 and TRBJ2-1, with a tentative D call TRBD2 (7 bases). The germline V gene encodes CDR1 SNHLY and CDR2 FYNNEI. V dropped 7 bases and J dropped 10 bases, with 11 bases sitting between them. The CDR3 is 11 residues long. The CDR3: CASMGGLEQFF. The DNA of the CDR3 is TGTGCCAGCATGGGGGGGCTAGAGCAGTTCTTC.

This clone appeared a single time. This sequence joins TRBV6-5 and TRBJ1-6, with D perhaps TRBD1 (6 bases). CDR3 size: 15 residues. Germline V CDR1 and CDR2: MNHEY, SVGAGI. V was clipped by 7 bases and J by 7 bases, with 17 bases between them. CDR3 residues: CASNPQGTGNSPLHF. The CDR3 DNA reads TGTGCCAGCAACCCACAGGGAACGGGAAATTCACCCCTCCACTTT.

This clone has just a few counts. J is TRBJ2-3 and V is TRBV11-3; 9 nucleotides agree with TRBD2. Losses at the gene ends were 5 bases for V and 3 bases for J; bases not matched to a gene: 12. The CDR3 has 17 amino acids. CDR1 and CDR2 from the germline V gene are SGHNT and YENEEA. The CDR3 DNA sequence: TGTGCCAGCAGCCTGCGCTCTGGCGGGGGGGCGACAGATACGCAGTATTTT. This codes for CASSLRSGGGATDTQYF.

This clone was seen ten or more times. The V and J genes are TRBV5-1 and TRBJ2-5, with 14 bases matching TRBD2. Germline trimming cut 3 bases from V and 4 bases from J; bases unmatched to any gene: 11. The CDR3 covers 18 residues. Germline V lookup: CDR1 SGHRS, CDR2 YFSETQ. CDR3 region: CASSSAGTSGGVPETQYF. DNA for the CDR3: TGCGCCAGCAGCTCCGCGGGGACTAGCGGGGGAGTCCCAGAGACCCAGTACTTC.

Here the CDR3 DNA reads TGTGCCAGCACCCCCGTCAGGGGGCGTGGAGGCTACACCTTC. This gives the protein CASTPVRGRGGYTF. V usage is TRBV28 and J usage is TRBJ1-2, with 8 nucleotides matching TRBD1. CDR1 and CDR2 from the germline V gene are MDHEN and SYDVKM. Trimming cost V 7 bases and J 8 bases; bases outside gene matches: 12. This CDR3 region has 14 residues.

The chain employs TRBV7-9 and TRBJ2-5; TRBD2 agrees at 12 bases. V shed 1 base, J shed 5 bases, and the junction held 8 bases outside the gene matches. Germline lookup yields CDR1 SEHNR and CDR2 FQNEAQ (reference sequence). The CDR3 totals 17 residues. CDR3 DNA sequence: TGTGCCAGCAGCTTAGGACTAGCGGGGGCCCGCCGGGAGACCCAGTACTTC. This encodes CASSLGLAGARRETQYF. Based on the CDR3 plus reference TRBV7-9 and TRBJ2-5, the full variable domain is DTGVSQNPRHKITKRGQNVTFRCDPISEHNRLYWYRQTLGQGPEFLTYFQNEAQLEKSRLLSDRFSAERPKGSFSTLEIQRTEQGDSAMYLCASSLGLAGARRETQYFGPGTRLLVL.

The chain is built from TRBV6-5 and TRBJ1-5; D is uncertain. The CDR3 covers 12 residues. Trimming took 2 bases from V and 9 from J, leaving 8 bases between them. The germline gives CDR1 MNHEY, CDR2 SVGAGI. The CDR3 sequence is CASSYPSGPQHF. In DNA form, the CDR3 reads TGTGCCAGCAGTTACCCTTCAGGGCCCCAGCATTTT.

This sequence joins TRBV9 and TRBJ1-3; unclear D gene. Trimming took 0 bases from V and 3 from J, leaving 16 bases between them. Germline V gene lookup returns CDR1 SGDLS and CDR2 YYNGEE. The CDR3 covers 17 residues. CDR3 bases: TGTGCCAGCAGCGTAGAGCGTGGGGTGAGGGTTGGAAACACCATATATTTT. It translates to CASSVERGVRVGNTIYF. The whole variable domain, filled in from reference TRBV9 and TRBJ1-3, reads DSGVTQTPKHLITATGQRVTLRCSPRSGDLSVYWYQQSLDQGLQFLIQYYNGEERAKGNILERFSAQQFPDLHSELNLSSLELGDSALYFCASSVERGVRVGNTIYFGEGSWLTVV.